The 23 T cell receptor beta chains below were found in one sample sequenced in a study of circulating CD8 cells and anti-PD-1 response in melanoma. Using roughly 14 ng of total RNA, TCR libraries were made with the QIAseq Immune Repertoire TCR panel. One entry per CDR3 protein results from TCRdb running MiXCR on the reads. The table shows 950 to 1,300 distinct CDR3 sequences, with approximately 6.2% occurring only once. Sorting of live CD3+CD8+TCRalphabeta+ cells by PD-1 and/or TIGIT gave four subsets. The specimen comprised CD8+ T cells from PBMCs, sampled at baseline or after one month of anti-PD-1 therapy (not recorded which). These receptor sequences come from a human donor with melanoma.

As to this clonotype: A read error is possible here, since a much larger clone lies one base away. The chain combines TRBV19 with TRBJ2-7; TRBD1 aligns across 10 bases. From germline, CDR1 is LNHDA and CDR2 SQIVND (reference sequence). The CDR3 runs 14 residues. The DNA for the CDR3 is TGTGCCAGTCAACCGACAGGGGGCATCTACGAGCAGTGCTTC. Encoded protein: CASQPTGGIYEQCF.

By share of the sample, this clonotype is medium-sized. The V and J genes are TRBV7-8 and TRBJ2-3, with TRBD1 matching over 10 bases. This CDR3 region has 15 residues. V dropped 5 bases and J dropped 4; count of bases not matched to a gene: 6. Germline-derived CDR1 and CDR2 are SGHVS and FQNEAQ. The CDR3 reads CASSPGQGEADTQYF. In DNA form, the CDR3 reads TGTGCCAGCAGCCCCGGACAGGGGGAGGCAGATACGCAGTATTTT. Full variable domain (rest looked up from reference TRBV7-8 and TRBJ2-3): GAGVSQSPRYKVAKRGQDVALRCDPISGHVSLFWYQQALGQGPEFLTYFQNEAQLDKSGLPSDRFFAERPEGSVSTLKIQRTQQEDSAVYLCASSPGQGEADTQYFGPGTRLTVL.

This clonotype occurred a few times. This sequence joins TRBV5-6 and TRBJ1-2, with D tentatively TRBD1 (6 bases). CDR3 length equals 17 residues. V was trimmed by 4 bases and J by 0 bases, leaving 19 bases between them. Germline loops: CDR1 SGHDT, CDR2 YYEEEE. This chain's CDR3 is CASSRWTGHPPNYGYTF. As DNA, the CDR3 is TGTGCCAGCAGCCGGTGGACGGGACACCCCCCTAACTATGGCTACACCTTC.

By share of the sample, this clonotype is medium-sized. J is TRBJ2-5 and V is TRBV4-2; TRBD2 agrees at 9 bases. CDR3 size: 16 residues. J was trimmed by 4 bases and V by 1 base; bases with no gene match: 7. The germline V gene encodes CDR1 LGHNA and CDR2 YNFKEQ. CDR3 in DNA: TGTGCCAGCAGCCAAGCCAGCGCGGGGGGGCCAGAGACCCAGTACTTC. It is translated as CASSQASAGGPETQYF.

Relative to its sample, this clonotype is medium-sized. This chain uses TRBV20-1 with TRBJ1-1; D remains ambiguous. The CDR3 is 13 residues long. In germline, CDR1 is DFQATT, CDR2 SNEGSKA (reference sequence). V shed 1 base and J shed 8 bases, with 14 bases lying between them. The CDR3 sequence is CSARAPFVAEAFF. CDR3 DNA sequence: TGCAGTGCTAGAGCTCCCTTCGTCGCCGAAGCTTTCTTT.

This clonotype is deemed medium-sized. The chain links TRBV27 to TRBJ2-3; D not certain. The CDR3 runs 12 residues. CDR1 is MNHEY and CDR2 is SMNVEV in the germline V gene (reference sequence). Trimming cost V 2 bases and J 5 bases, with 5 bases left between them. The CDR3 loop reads CASSLIGDTQYF. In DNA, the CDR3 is TGTGCCAGCAGTTTAATAGGAGATACGCAGTATTTT.

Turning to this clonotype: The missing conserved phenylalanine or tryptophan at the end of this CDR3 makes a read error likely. The CDR3 spells CAISDGGQGSYNEQFY. In DNA form, the CDR3 reads TGTGCCATCAGTGACGGGGGACAGGGGTCCTACAATGAGCAGTTCTAC. The chain recombines TRBV10-3 with TRBJ2-1; 10 bases agree with TRBD1. V lost 3 bases and J lost 1; bases outside the gene matches: 3. CDR3 length: 16 residues. The germline gives CDR1 ENHRY, CDR2 SYGVKD.

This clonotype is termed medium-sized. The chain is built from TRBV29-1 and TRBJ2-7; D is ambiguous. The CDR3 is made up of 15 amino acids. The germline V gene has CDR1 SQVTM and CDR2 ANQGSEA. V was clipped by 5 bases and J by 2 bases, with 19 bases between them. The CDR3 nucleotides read TGCAGCGTTCAGGCAGCCCCAACTCCTGCCTACGAGCAGTACTTC. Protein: CSVQAAPTPAYEQYF.

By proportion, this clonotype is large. The CDR3 DNA reads TGTGCCAGCAGTACGACTAGCCCCGGGGAGCTGTTTTTT. This codes for CASSTTSPGELFF. The chain recombines TRBV27 with TRBJ2-2; TRBD2 aligns across 7 bases. Germline V lookup: CDR1 MNHEY, CDR2 SMNVEV (reference sequence). CDR3 length: 13 residues. V lost 5 bases and J lost 6; bases outside the gene matches: 3.

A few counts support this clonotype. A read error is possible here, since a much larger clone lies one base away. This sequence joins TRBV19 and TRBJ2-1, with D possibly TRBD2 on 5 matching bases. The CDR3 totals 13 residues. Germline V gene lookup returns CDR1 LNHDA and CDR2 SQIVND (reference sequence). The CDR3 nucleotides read TGTGCCAGTAGTATGGGTCGGGGTAATGGGCAGTTCTTC. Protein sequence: CASSMGRGNGQFF. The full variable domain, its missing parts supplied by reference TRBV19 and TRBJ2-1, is DGGITQSPKYLFRKEGQNVTLSCEQNLNHDAMYWYRQDPGQGLRLIYYSQIVNDFQKGDIAEGYSVSREKKESFPLTVTSAQKNPTAFYLCASSMGRGNGQFFGPGTRLTVL.

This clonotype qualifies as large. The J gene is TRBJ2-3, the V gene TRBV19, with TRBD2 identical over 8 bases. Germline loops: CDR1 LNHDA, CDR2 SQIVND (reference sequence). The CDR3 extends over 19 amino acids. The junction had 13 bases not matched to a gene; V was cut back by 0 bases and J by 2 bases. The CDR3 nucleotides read TGTGCCAGTAGTATAGACCAATCCGGAAGCGGGGGTCCCACAGATACGCAGTATTTT. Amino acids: CASSIDQSGSGGPTDTQYF.

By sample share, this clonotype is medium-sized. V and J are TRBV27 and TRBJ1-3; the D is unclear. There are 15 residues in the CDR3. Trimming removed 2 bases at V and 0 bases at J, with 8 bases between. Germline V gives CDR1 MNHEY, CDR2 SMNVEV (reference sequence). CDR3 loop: CASSLGVFSGNTIYF. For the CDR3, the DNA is TGTGCCAGCAGTTTAGGAGTGTTCTCTGGAAACACCATATATTTT.

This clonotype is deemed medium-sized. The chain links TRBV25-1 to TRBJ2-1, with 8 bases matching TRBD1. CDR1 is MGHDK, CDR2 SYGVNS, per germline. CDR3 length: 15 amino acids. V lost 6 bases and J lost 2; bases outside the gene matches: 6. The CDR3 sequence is CASSGEQGAYNEQFF. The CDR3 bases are TGTGCCAGCAGCGGGGAACAGGGGGCCTACAATGAGCAGTTCTTC.

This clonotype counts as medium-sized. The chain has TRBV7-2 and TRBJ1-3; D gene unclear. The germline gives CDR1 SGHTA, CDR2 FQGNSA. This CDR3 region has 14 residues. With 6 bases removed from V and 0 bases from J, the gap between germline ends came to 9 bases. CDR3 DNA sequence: TGTGCCAGCAGTTTCGGGAGCTCTGGAAACACCATATATTTT. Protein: CASSFGSSGNTIYF. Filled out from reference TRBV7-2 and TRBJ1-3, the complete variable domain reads GAGVSQSPSNKVTEKGKDVELRCDPISGHTALYWYRQSLGQGLEFLIYFQGNSAPDKSGLPSDRFSAERTGGSVSTLTIQRTQQEDSAVYLCASSFGSSGNTIYFGEGSWLTVV.

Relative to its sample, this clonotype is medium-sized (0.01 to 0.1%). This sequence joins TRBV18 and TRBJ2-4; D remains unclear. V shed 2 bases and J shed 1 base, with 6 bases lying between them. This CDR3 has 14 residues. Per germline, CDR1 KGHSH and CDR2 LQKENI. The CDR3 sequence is CASSPNSAKNIQYF. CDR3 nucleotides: TGTGCCAGCTCACCAAATTCTGCCAAAAACATTCAGTACTTC.

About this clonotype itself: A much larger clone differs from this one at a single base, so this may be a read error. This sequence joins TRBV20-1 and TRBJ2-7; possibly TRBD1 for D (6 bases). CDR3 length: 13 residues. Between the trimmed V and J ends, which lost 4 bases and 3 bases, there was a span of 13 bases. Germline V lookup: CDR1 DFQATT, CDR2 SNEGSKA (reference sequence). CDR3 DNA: TGCAGTGCTAACGGCAGGGGAAACTACGAGCAGTACTTC. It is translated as CSANGRGNYEQYF.

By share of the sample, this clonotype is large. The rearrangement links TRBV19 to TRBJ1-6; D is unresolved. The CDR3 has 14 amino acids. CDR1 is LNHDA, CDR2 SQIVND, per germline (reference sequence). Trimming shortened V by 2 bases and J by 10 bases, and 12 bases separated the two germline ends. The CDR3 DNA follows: TGTGCCAGTAGTATAAAGGGTTACGGATCACCCCTCCACTTT. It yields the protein CASSIKGYGSPLHF.

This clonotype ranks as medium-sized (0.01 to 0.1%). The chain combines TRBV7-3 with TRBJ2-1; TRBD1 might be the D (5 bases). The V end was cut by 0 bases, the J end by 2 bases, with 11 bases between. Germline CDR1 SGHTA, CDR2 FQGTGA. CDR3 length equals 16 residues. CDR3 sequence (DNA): TGTGCCAGCAGCTTAACTGGACATAGAACCTACAATGAGCAGTTCTTC. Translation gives CASSLTGHRTYNEQFF. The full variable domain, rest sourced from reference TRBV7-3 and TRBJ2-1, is GAGVSQTPSNKVTEKGKYVELRCDPISGHTALYWYRQSLGQGPEFLIYFQGTGAADDSGLPNDRFFAVRPEGSVSTLKIQRTERGDSAVYLCASSLTGHRTYNEQFFGPGTRLTVL.

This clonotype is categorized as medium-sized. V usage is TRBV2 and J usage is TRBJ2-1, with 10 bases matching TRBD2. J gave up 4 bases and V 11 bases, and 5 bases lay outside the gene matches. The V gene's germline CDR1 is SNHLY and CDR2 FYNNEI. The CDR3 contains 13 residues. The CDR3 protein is CAGGLADYNEQFF. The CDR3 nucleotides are TGTGCCGGCGGACTAGCGGATTACAATGAGCAGTTCTTC.

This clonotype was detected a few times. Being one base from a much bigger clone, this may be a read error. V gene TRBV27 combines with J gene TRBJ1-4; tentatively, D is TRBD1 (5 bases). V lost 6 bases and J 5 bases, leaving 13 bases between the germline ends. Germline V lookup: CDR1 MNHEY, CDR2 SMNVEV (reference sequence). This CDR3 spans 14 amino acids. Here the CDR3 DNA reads TGTGCCAGCAGCCCCGGGGCAGCAAATGAAAAACTGTTTTTT. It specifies CASSPGAANEKLFF.

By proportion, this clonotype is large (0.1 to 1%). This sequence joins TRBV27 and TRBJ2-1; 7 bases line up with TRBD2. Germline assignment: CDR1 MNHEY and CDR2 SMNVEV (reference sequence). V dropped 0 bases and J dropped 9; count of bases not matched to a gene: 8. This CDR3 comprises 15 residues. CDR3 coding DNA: TGTGCCAGCAGTTTATCAAGCGGGGCCGGGGCTGAGCAGTTCTTC. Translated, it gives CASSLSSGAGAEQFF.

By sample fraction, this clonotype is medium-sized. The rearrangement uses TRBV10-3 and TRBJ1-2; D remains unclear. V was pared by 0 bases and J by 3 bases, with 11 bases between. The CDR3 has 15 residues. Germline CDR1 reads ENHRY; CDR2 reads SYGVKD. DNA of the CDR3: TGTGCCATCAGTGAGTCGGGTGGAGAGGACTATGGCTACACCTTC. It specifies CAISESGGEDYGYTF.

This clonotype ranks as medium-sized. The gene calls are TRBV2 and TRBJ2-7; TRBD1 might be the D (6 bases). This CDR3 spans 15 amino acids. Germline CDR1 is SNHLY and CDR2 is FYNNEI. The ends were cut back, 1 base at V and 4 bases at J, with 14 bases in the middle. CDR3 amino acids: CASSEVAGVLYEQYF. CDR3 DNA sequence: TGTGCCAGCAGTGAAGTCGCAGGGGTCCTTTACGAGCAGTACTTC. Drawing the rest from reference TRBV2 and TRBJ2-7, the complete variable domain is EPEVTQTPSHQVTQMGQEVILRCVPISNHLYFYWYRQILGQKVEFLVSFYNNEISEKSEIFDDQFSVERPDGSNFTLKIRSTKLEDSAMYFCASSEVAGVLYEQYFGPGTRLTVT.